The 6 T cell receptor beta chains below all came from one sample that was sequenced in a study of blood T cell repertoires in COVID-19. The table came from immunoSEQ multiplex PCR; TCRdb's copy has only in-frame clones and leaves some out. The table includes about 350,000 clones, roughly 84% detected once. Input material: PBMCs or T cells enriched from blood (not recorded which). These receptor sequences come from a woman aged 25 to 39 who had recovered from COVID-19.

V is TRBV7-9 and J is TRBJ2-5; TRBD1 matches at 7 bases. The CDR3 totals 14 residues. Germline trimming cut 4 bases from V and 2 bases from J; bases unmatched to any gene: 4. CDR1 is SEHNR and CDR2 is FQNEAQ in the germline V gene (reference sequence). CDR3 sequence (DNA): TGTGCCAGCAGCTCGGGACAGTTACAAGAGACCCAGTACTTC. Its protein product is CASSSGQLQETQYF. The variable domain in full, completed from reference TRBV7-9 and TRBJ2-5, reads DTGVSQNPRHKITKRGQNVTFRCDPISEHNRLYWYRQTLGQGPEFLTYFQNEAQLEKSRLLSDRFSAERPKGSFSTLEIQRTEQGDSAMYLCASSSGQLQETQYFGPGTRLLVL.

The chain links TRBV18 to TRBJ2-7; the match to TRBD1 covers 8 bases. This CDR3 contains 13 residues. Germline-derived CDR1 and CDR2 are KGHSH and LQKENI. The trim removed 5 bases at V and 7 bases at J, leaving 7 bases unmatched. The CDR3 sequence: CASSTGQGDEQYF. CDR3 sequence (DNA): TGTGCCAGCTCAACTGGACAGGGTGATGAGCAGTACTTC.

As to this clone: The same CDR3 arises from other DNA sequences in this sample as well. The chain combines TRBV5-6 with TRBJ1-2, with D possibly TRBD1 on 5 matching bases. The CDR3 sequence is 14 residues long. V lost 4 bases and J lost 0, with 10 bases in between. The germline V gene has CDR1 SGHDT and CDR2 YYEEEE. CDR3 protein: CASSPDRANYGYTF. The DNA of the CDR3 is TGTGCCAGCAGCCCTGACAGAGCTAACTATGGCTACACCTTC.

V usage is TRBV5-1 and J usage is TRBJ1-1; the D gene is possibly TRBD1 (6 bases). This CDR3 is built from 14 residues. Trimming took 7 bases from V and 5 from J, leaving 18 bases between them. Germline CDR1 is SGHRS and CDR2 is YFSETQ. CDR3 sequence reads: CASGLRGGRTEAFF. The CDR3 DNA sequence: TGCGCCAGCGGGTTGAGAGGGGGAAGGACTGAAGCTTTCTTT.

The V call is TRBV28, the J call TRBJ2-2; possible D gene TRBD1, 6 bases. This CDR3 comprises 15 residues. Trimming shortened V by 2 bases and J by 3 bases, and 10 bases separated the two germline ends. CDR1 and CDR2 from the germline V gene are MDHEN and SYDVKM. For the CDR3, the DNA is TGTGCCAGCAGTTTAAAGGACAGAGACACCGGGGAGCTGTTTTTT. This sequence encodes CASSLKDRDTGELFF.

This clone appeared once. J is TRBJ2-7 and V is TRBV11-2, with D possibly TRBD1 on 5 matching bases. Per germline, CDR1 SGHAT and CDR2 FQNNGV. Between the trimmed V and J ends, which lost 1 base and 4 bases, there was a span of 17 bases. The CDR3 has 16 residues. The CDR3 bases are TGTGCCAGCAGCTTAGGTTTGCGGACAAACCATTACGAGCAGTACTTC. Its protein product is CASSLGLRTNHYEQYF.